This T cell receptor beta chain was obtained from a study of T cells in Graves' hyperthyroidism and ophthalmopathy. RNA transcripts served as the template for amplifying TCR beta CDR3 regions. First-round RT-PCR of the TCR CDR3 relied on the HTBI primer set. TCRdb called the multiplex PCR reads again in MiXCR, with one record for every CDR3 protein. The repertoire holds 500,000 to 800,000 distinct CDR3 sequences, with approximately 14% as singletons. The CDR3 totals 12 residues. The germline CDR1 and CDR2 sequences are MDHEN and SYDVKM. The V gene lost 7 bases and the J gene lost 3 bases, with 7 bases spanning the gap. This clonotype was observed at least ten times.

The sequence came from a woman between 45 and 60 years old with Graves' ophthalmopathy. Material: blood. The chain links TRBV28 to TRBJ1-5; no definite D call. The CDR3 sequence is CASNTLNQPQHF. CDR3 nucleotides: TGTGCCAGCAACACACTCAATCAGCCCCAGCATTTT.